One and the same sample provided the 23 T cell receptor beta chains below, sequenced in a study of blood T cell repertoires in COVID-19. Only in-frame clones appear in the TCRdb table, and some are missing; sequencing was by immunoSEQ multiplex PCR. Here the sample spans 110,000 to 150,000 clones, around 90% being singletons. Sequencing input: peripheral blood. These receptors originate from a woman older than 75 with acute or convalescent COVID-19.

This clone was seen a single time. CDR3 sequence reads: CASSLAERGRETQYF. The CDR3 nucleotides are TGTGCCAGCAGCTTAGCTGAGCGGGGTAGGGAGACCCAGTACTTC. This chain connects TRBV7-2 to TRBJ2-5, with 7 nucleotides matching TRBD2. J gave up 5 bases and V 0 bases, and 6 bases lay outside the gene matches. CDR1 SGHTA and CDR2 FQGNSA come from the germline V gene. CDR3 length: 15 amino acids. Drawing the rest from reference TRBV7-2 and TRBJ2-5, the complete variable domain is GAGVSQSPSNKVTEKGKDVELRCDPISGHTALYWYRQSLGQGLEFLIYFQGNSAPDKSGLPSDRFSAERTGGSVSTLTIQRTQQEDSAVYLCASSLAERGRETQYFGPGTRLLVL.

This clone appeared a single time. This chain uses TRBV5-1 with TRBJ2-1; a weak D match, TRBD1 (5 bases). The CDR3 runs to 14 residues. Trimming took 3 bases from V and 5 from J, leaving 12 bases between them. CDR1 and CDR2 from the germline V gene are SGHRS and YFSETQ. The CDR3 region has the DNA TGCGCCAGCAGCTCGCAGGGTCAGAACAATGAGCAGTTCTTC. Protein sequence: CASSSQGQNNEQFF. The whole variable domain, remainder taken from reference TRBV5-1 and TRBJ2-1, is KAGVTQTPRYLIKTRGQQVTLSCSPISGHRSVSWYQQTPGQGLQFLFEYFSETQRNKGNFPGRFSGRQFSNSRSEMNVSTLELGDSALYLCASSSQGQNNEQFFGPGTRLTVL.

This clone was found once. The chain is built from TRBV20-1 and TRBJ1-2, with TRBD1 matching over 8 bases. CDR1 DFQATT and CDR2 SNEGSKA come from the germline V gene (reference sequence). Germline trimming cut 6 bases from V and 6 bases from J; bases unmatched to any gene: 9. CDR3 length: 13 residues. The CDR3 sequence: CSASNQGANGYTF. In DNA, the CDR3 is TGCAGTGCCAGTAACCAGGGGGCGAATGGCTACACCTTC.

V and J are TRBV19 and TRBJ1-1; D perhaps matches TRBD1 (5 bases). CDR1 LNHDA and CDR2 SQIVND come from the germline V gene (reference sequence). This CDR3 spans 16 amino acids. V was pared by 6 bases and J by 6 bases, with 23 bases between. This CDR3 reads CASSSAGEGRGAEAFF. The DNA of the CDR3 is TGTGCCAGTAGCTCGGCGGGGGAGGGAAGAGGCGCTGAAGCTTTCTTT.

This sequence joins TRBV6-5 and TRBJ1-2, with D possibly matching TRBD1 (5 bases). Germline CDR1 reads MNHEY; CDR2 reads SVGAGI. V lost 0 bases, J lost 8 bases, and 13 bases lay in between. The CDR3 contains 14 residues. This chain's CDR3 is CASSYSAGYGGYTF. The CDR3, as DNA: TGTGCCAGCAGTTACTCAGCAGGGTATGGGGGCTACACCTTC.

V is TRBV3-1 (or the pseudogene TRBV3-2) and J is TRBJ1-2; 11 bases map to TRBD1. The CDR3 is 15 amino acids. V was clipped by 0 bases and J by 5 bases; unmatched bases: 2. Germline lookup yields CDR1 LGHDT and CDR2 YNNKEL (reference sequence). CDR3 nucleotides: TGTGCCAGCAGCCAAGAAGGGACAGGGGGGTATGGCTACACCTTC. Amino acid sequence: CASSQEGTGGYGYTF.

This clone appeared once. Other nucleotide sequences from this sample produce the same CDR3. The chain is built from TRBV2 and TRBJ1-5; 7 bases map to TRBD1. J lost 4 bases, V lost 4 bases, and 1 base had no gene match. From germline, CDR1 is SNHLY and CDR2 FYNNEI. The CDR3 loop spans 13 amino acids. CDR3 protein: CASSGDSNQPQHF. The CDR3 coding sequence is TGTGCCAGCAGTGGGGACAGTAATCAGCCCCAGCATTTT.

A single count supports this clone. CDR3 sequence reads: CASSQEGGPSYNEQFF. The CDR3 DNA is TGTGCCAGCAGCCAAGAGGGCGGGCCCTCCTACAATGAGCAGTTCTTC. The chain uses TRBV4-2 and TRBJ2-1, with a tentative D call TRBD2 (5 bases). The germline CDR1 and CDR2 sequences are LGHNA and YNFKEQ. Trimming left V 0 bases short and J 0 bases short, with 9 bases between. The CDR3 length is 16 residues.

The chain joins TRBV19 to TRBJ2-1; maybe TRBD1 (7 bases). Germline V gene lookup returns CDR1 LNHDA and CDR2 SQIVND (reference sequence). V lost 3 bases to trimming and J lost 5 bases, with 20 bases between them. The CDR3 spans 17 residues. CDR3 bases: TGTGCCAGTAGTATTGGGTGGACAGGAGGGATCCACAATGAGCAGTTCTTC. Translation gives CASSIGWTGGIHNEQFF.

The chain uses TRBV7-8 and TRBJ2-7, with TRBD1 matching over 9 bases. Germline trimming cut 5 bases from V and 4 bases from J; bases unmatched to any gene: 12. Looked up from germline, CDR1 is SGHVS and CDR2 is FQNEAQ. The CDR3 has 16 amino acids. CDR3 nucleotides: TGTGCCAGCAGCCTAAGCCTTGACAGGGGGGGTTACGAGCAGTACTTC. Translation gives CASSLSLDRGGYEQYF. Based on the CDR3 plus reference TRBV7-8 and TRBJ2-7, the full variable domain is GAGVSQSPRYKVAKRGQDVALRCDPISGHVSLFWYQQALGQGPEFLTYFQNEAQLDKSGLPSDRFFAERPEGSVSTLKIQRTQQEDSAVYLCASSLSLDRGGYEQYFGPGTRLTVT.

This chain links TRBV19 with TRBJ2-7, with 10 positions matching TRBD1. The CDR3 is made up of 15 amino acids. Unmatched junction bases numbered 4, after V lost 3 bases and J lost 2 bases. The germline gives CDR1 LNHDA, CDR2 SQIVND (reference sequence). DNA for the CDR3: TGTGCCAGTAGTATCCGACAGGGGGCGACCTACGAGCAGTACTTC. Its translation: CASSIRQGATYEQYF.

This chain connects TRBV11-2 to TRBJ1-1; possible D gene TRBD1, 6 bases. Germline CDR1 reads SGHAT; CDR2 reads FQNNGV. Deletions cut 5 bases from V and 1 base from J, with 11 bases between. The CDR3 totals 14 residues. The CDR3 reads CASSQGRENTEAFF. CDR3 DNA: TGTGCCAGCAGCCAGGGGAGGGAGAACACTGAAGCTTTCTTT.

V is TRBV30 and J is TRBJ2-5, with 10 nucleotides matching TRBD2. CDR1 and CDR2 (germline): GTSNPN, SVGIG (reference sequence). The CDR3 contains 14 residues. V lost 2 bases to trimming and J lost 7 bases; unmatched junction nucleotides: 7. CDR3 residues: CAWSRAGGRVTQYF. Written as DNA, the CDR3 is TGTGCCTGGAGTAGAGCGGGGGGGCGGGTGACCCAGTACTTC.

The chain employs TRBV19 and TRBJ1-2, with 9 bases identical to TRBD1. With 3 bases clipped from V and 6 bases from J, the junction kept 11 bases outside the gene matches. Germline loops: CDR1 LNHDA, CDR2 SQIVND (reference sequence). The CDR3 has 16 residues. The CDR3 reads CASSMSPTGGWDGYTF. Written as DNA, the CDR3 is TGTGCCAGTAGTATGTCCCCGACAGGGGGTTGGGATGGCTACACCTTC.

This rearrangement joins TRBV7-3 to TRBJ1-6; D gene uncertain. From germline, CDR1 is SGHTA and CDR2 FQGTGA. The CDR3 loop spans 13 amino acids. Trimming took off 1 base at V and 8 bases at J, with 6 bases between the two ends. CDR3 in amino acids: CASSLNSDSPLHF. The CDR3 DNA sequence: TGTGCCAGCAGCTTAAATTCGGATTCACCCCTCCACTTT. Full variable domain (remainder filled in from reference TRBV7-3 and TRBJ1-6): GAGVSQTPSNKVTEKGKYVELRCDPISGHTALYWYRQSLGQGPEFLIYFQGTGAADDSGLPNDRFFAVRPEGSVSTLKIQRTERGDSAVYLCASSLNSDSPLHFGNGTRLTVT.

The CDR3 loop reads CASSLYAGGVGIGYTF. The CDR3 DNA is TGCGCCAGCAGCTTGTACGCGGGGGGCGTAGGAATTGGCTACACCTTC. The chain couples TRBV5-1 to TRBJ1-2; a weak D match, TRBD1 (6 bases). This CDR3 region has 16 residues. Germline V gene lookup returns CDR1 SGHRS and CDR2 YFSETQ. The ends were cut back, 1 base at V and 7 bases at J, with 20 bases in the middle.

The rearrangement uses TRBV27 and TRBJ1-5, with D possibly TRBD1 on 5 matching bases. CDR1 is MNHEY and CDR2 is SMNVEV in the germline V gene (reference sequence). V shed 0 bases and J shed 6 bases, with 15 bases lying between them. The CDR3 is made up of 16 amino acids. CDR3 bases: TGTGCCAGCAGTTTATCGGGGGGAGGCGATGGTCAGCCCCAGCATTTT. Protein: CASSLSGGGDGQPQHF.

This rearrangement joins TRBV30 to TRBJ1-5; 9 nucleotides match TRBD1. The V and J ends lost 3 bases and 2 bases, in that order; junction bases with no gene match: 2. The CDR3 runs to 14 residues. Germline CDR1 reads GTSNPN; CDR2 reads SVGIG (reference sequence). CDR3 nucleotide sequence: TGTGCCTGGAGGGGACAGGGAGGCAATCAGCCCCAGCATTTT. This gives the protein CAWRGQGGNQPQHF.

This sequence joins TRBV20-1 and TRBJ1-5; TRBD1 might be the D (6 bases). This CDR3 spans 14 amino acids. Germline V lookup: CDR1 DFQATT, CDR2 SNEGSKA (reference sequence). V was clipped by 3 bases and J by 5 bases, with 14 bases between them. The CDR3 spells CSASTGTTDQPQHF. The CDR3 DNA follows: TGCAGTGCTAGTACCGGGACAACCGATCAGCCCCAGCATTTT.

There are a few counts of this clone. This sequence joins TRBV9 and TRBJ1-5; D gene unclear. With 2 bases removed from V and 3 bases from J, the gap between germline ends came to 9 bases. From germline, CDR1 is SGDLS and CDR2 YYNGEE. The CDR3 length is 14 residues. In nucleotides, the CDR3 is TGTGCCAGCAGCGTCTCAGCGCTCAATCAGCCCCAGCATTTT. Translating gives CASSVSALNQPQHF.

This sequence joins TRBV7-8 and TRBJ1-4; TRBD1 matches 7 bases. The germline gives CDR1 SGHVS, CDR2 FQNEAQ. Trimming removed 6 bases from V and 3 bases from J; junction bases left unmatched: 7. This CDR3 has 15 residues. The CDR3 coding sequence is TGTGCCAGCAGGGAACAGGGGTTAGCTAATGAAAAACTGTTTTTT. This gives the protein CASREQGLANEKLFF.

This clone was recorded only once. The chain combines TRBV2 with TRBJ2-1; 9 bases are shared with TRBD2. With V trimmed by 2 bases and J by 4 bases, 6 bases remained unmatched. The CDR3 length is 16 residues. The germline gives CDR1 SNHLY, CDR2 FYNNEI. The CDR3 DNA reads as TGTGCCAGCAGTGAAAGCGGGGGGAATCTTTACAATGAGCAGTTCTTC. Encoded protein: CASSESGGNLYNEQFF.

CDR3 coding DNA: TGTGCCAGCAGTCCATCGGACAGGCGAGCTAACTATGGCTACACCTTC. Residues: CASSPSDRRANYGYTF. The chain recombines TRBV27 with TRBJ1-2; 7 bases match TRBD1. CDR3 size: 16 residues. CDR1 and CDR2 from the germline V gene are MNHEY and SMNVEV (reference sequence). Losses at the gene ends were 5 bases for V and 0 bases for J; bases not matched to a gene: 9.